The rows below give T cell receptor beta chains drawn from one sample of a study of T cell responses to AZD1222 COVID-19 vaccine. Using immunoSEQ multiplex PCR, the repertoire was profiled, and TCRdb retains in-frame clones only, with some absent. The repertoire holds about 69,000 clones, with roughly 85% as singletons. The input for sequencing was peripheral blood, taken on day 0 of AZD1222 vaccination. The receptors originated from an adult in good health. Both conserved end residues are part of each CDR3. The D gene is left open where the match is weak. Rows may omit the clone size; those that give it use once, few, many or a size class.

V gene	J gene	clone size	CDR3 length	D gene	CDR3 protein	CDR3 DNA
TRBV7-2	TRBJ1-1	.	15	.	CASSPRRGDGTEAFF	TGTGCCAGCAGCCCAAGGCGGGGGGATGGCACTGAAGCTTTCTTT
TRBV5-6	TRBJ2-5	.	19	TRBD2	CASSLVLAGGRMDQETQYF	TGTGCCAGCAGCTTGGTACTAGCGGGGGGGAGAATGGACCAAGAGACCCAGTACTTC
TRBV6-6	TRBJ2-7	.	14	.	CASMRSRDTYEQYF	TGTGCCAGCATGCGAAGCAGGGATACCTACGAGCAGTACTTC
TRBV7-9	TRBJ1-2	.	16	TRBD1	CASSYPGQGISYGYTF	TGTGCCAGCAGCTACCCGGGACAGGGGATCAGCTATGGCTACACCTTC
TRBV7-2	TRBJ1-5	few	13	.	CASSLGGGWPQHF	TGTGCCAGCAGCTTAGGAGGTGGCTGGCCCCAGCATTTT
TRBV11-3	TRBJ2-5	.	14	.	CASSPRAHGETQYF	TGTGCCAGCAGCCCCCGGGCCCACGGGGAGACCCAGTACTTC
TRBV20-1	TRBJ1-4	.	11	.	CSAARHEKLFF	TGCAGTGCTGCCCGACACGAAAAACTGTTTTTT
TRBV19	TRBJ1-1	once	14	TRBD1	CASRRGQVNTEAFF	TGTGCCAGTCGCAGGGGGCAGGTGAACACTGAAGCTTTCTTT
TRBV24-1	TRBJ2-3	once	12	.	CATSMGGPPQYF	TGTGCCACCAGTATGGGGGGGCCGCCGCAGTATTTT
TRBV27	TRBJ1-2	.	14	.	CASSNFQGGGGYTF	TGTGCCAGCAGCAACTTCCAGGGTGGGGGTGGCTACACCTTC
TRBV28	TRBJ2-2	.	14	.	CASRTVPGSGELFF	TGTGCCAGCAGGACCGTTCCCGGGTCCGGGGAGCTGTTTTTT
TRBV7-3	TRBJ1-2	.	13	.	CASSSGWTSGYTF	TGTGCCAGCAGTTCCGGGTGGACTTCTGGCTACACCTTC
TRBV4-3	TRBJ1-5	.	15	.	CASSQETNQHQPQHF	TGCGCCAGCAGCCAAGAGACAAACCAGCACCAGCCCCAGCATTTT
TRBV30	TRBJ1-6	.	17	TRBD1	CACQRGTASSYNSPLHF	TGTGCCTGCCAAAGAGGGACAGCGAGCTCCTATAATTCACCCCTCCACTTT
TRBV5-1	TRBJ2-1	.	14	.	CASSPDGAYNEQFF	TGCGCCAGCAGCCCGGATGGGGCCTACAATGAGCAGTTCTTC
TRBV10-3	TRBJ1-1	.	17	.	CATGGAGETVVDTEAFF	TGTGCCACTGGGGGCGCGGGGGAGACGGTGGTAGACACTGAAGCTTTCTTT
TRBV28	TRBJ1-2	.	12	.	CASSEFGQGYTF	TGTGCCAGCAGCGAATTCGGACAGGGCTACACCTTC
TRBV14	TRBJ2-7	.	16	.	CASSQDLVVSSYEQYF	TGTGCCAGCAGCCAAGATCTCGTTGTTAGCTCCTACGAGCAGTACTTC
TRBV7-2	TRBJ2-7	once	14	TRBD2	CASSLGLAGGEQYF	TGTGCCAGCAGCTTAGGGCTAGCGGGAGGCGAGCAGTACTTC
TRBV7-2	TRBJ1-5	.	15	.	CASSLSRDPNQPQHF	TGTGCCAGCAGCTTGAGTCGGGACCCCAATCAGCCCCAGCATTTT
TRBV6-5	TRBJ2-7	once	13	.	CASSRSQGYEQYF	TGTGCCAGCAGTCGCTCACAGGGCTACGAGCAGTACTTC
TRBV28	TRBJ1-6	.	16	.	CASSYRIGNYNSPLHF	TGTGCCAGCAGTTACCGGATAGGGAACTATAATTCACCCCTCCACTTT
TRBV7-6	TRBJ2-5	.	12	.	CASSLNPETQYF	TGTGCCAGCAGCTTGAATCCCGAGACCCAGTACTTC
TRBV4-1	TRBJ1-1	.	16	.	CASSQVGIRPNTEAFF	TGCGCCAGCAGCCAAGTAGGGATCAGGCCCAACACTGAAGCTTTCTTT
TRBV9	TRBJ2-7	.	14	.	CASSPPGIYYEQYF	TGTGCCAGCAGCCCCCCGGGGATCTACTACGAGCAGTACTTC
TRBV28	TRBJ2-5	.	15	.	CASRAGGSGTETQYF	TGTGCCAGCAGGGCCGGCGGGTCAGGGACAGAGACCCAGTACTTC
TRBV18	TRBJ1-6	.	15	.	CASSLSGTENSPLHF	TGTGCCAGCTCATTGTCCGGGACGGAGAATTCACCCCTCCACTTT
TRBV5-1	TRBJ1-3	.	17	.	CASSPYLAGISGNTIYF	TGCGCCAGCAGCCCCTATCTTGCCGGTATCTCTGGAAACACCATATATTTT